The 14 T cell receptor beta chains in this list originate from one sample, sequenced in a study of T-cell reconstitution after alpha-beta-depleted transplantation in children. Using unique molecular identifiers, the investigators prepared the TCRbeta library. TCRdb re-analysed the PCR reads in MiXCR, keeping a single row per CDR3 protein. Of 250,000 to 300,000 distinct CDR3 sequences in the sample, 9.9% are singletons; the top ten hold around 9.1%. This specimen was PBMCs from the stem cell graft donor, taken from the stem cell graft. Source of these receptors: a human donor who donated a stem cell graft to a child with SCID.

The rearrangement uses TRBV5-1 and TRBJ2-5; perhaps TRBD2 as D (5 bases). The CDR3 spans 15 residues. Germline V CDR1 and CDR2: SGHRS, YFSETQ. Trimming removed 1 base at V and 5 bases at J, with 15 bases between. The CDR3, as DNA: TGCGCCAGCAGCTTGAACCCGGGGTCGCAGGAGACCCAGTACTTC. Protein sequence: CASSLNPGSQETQYF.

This clonotype occurred a few times. V gene TRBV5-1 combines with J gene TRBJ1-5, with a weak D call TRBD1 (5 bases). Germline V lookup: CDR1 SGHRS, CDR2 YFSETQ. Deletions cut 4 bases from V and 4 bases from J, with 15 bases between. This CDR3 has 15 amino acids. CDR3 DNA: TGCGCCAGCAGCAAAAATTCGGGACCTAATCAGCCCCAGCATTTT. It yields the protein CASSKNSGPNQPQHF.

The chain recombines TRBV5-1 with TRBJ1-1; D perhaps matches TRBD1 (6 bases). This CDR3 has 17 residues. Germline V gene data show CDR1 as SGHRS and CDR2 as YFSETQ. V shed 0 bases and J shed 4 bases, with 19 bases lying between them. The CDR3 spells CASSLGRGGRGSTEAFF. The CDR3, as DNA: TGCGCCAGCAGCTTGGGCCGCGGGGGGCGCGGGAGCACTGAAGCTTTCTTT.

Ten or more counts support this clonotype. The chain employs TRBV5-1 and TRBJ2-7; possibly TRBD1 or TRBD2 for D (6 bases each). Per the germline V gene, CDR1 is SGHRS and CDR2 is YFSETQ. This CDR3 is 15 amino acids long. With 4 bases removed from V and 4 bases from J, the gap between germline ends came to 18 bases. CDR3 region: CASSPEEGDIYEQYF. The DNA for the CDR3 is TGCGCCAGCAGCCCAGAGGAGGGGGATATATACGAGCAGTACTTC.

This rearrangement joins TRBV5-1 to TRBJ2-7, with TRBD1 matching over 9 bases. The CDR3 extends over 15 amino acids. The germline V gene encodes CDR1 SGHRS and CDR2 YFSETQ. V lost 0 bases and J lost 2; bases outside the gene matches: 3. CDR3 sequence reads: CASSLETGGTYEQYF. Written as DNA, the CDR3 is TGCGCCAGCAGCTTGGAGACAGGGGGAACCTACGAGCAGTACTTC.

The V and J genes are TRBV12-3 or TRBV12-4 and TRBJ2-2, with a possible D match to TRBD1 (5 bases). The CDR3 contains 13 residues. Between the trimmed V and J ends, which lost 7 bases and 6 bases, there was a span of 12 bases. The CDR3 reads CASTPLGPGELFF. CDR3 DNA: TGTGCCAGCACCCCCTTGGGGCCCGGGGAGCTGTTTTTT.

This clonotype was picked up many times. The rearrangement uses TRBV5-1 and TRBJ2-1, with D possibly TRBD1 on 6 matching bases. Germline CDR1 and CDR2: SGHRS and YFSETQ. This CDR3 has 15 residues. The V gene lost 4 bases and the J gene lost 0 bases, with 11 bases spanning the gap. CDR3 nucleotide sequence: TGCGCCAGCAGCACTACAGGGAGCTCCTACAATGAGCAGTTCTTC. Translation gives CASSTTGSSYNEQFF.

The rearrangement links TRBV7-6 to TRBJ2-5; 11 bases line up with TRBD2. J lost 5 bases, V lost 4 bases, and 6 bases had no gene match. Germline assignment: CDR1 SGHVS and CDR2 FNYEAQ. The CDR3 runs to 15 residues. The CDR3 is CASSSSTSGVETQYF. In nucleotides, the CDR3 is TGTGCCAGCAGCTCCTCGACTAGCGGGGTCGAGACCCAGTACTTC.

The genes are TRBV7-2 and TRBJ1-3, with D uncertain. Germline-derived CDR1 and CDR2 are SGHTA and FQGNSA. Trimming removed 2 bases at V and 0 bases at J, with 8 bases between. The CDR3 extends over 15 amino acids. The DNA for the CDR3 is TGTGCCAGCAGCTTAATTACAACCTCTGGAAACACCATATATTTT. This translates into CASSLITTSGNTIYF.

This chain links TRBV19 with TRBJ2-1; 7 bases fit TRBD2. The CDR3 sequence is 16 residues long. V shed 6 bases, J shed 2 bases, and the junction held 10 bases outside the gene matches. Germline V CDR1 and CDR2: LNHDA, SQIVND (reference sequence). The DNA for the CDR3 is TGTGCCAGTAGCCAGCTCCTAGCGGCCCCCTACAATGAGCAGTTCTTC. As protein: CASSQLLAAPYNEQFF.

There are a few counts of this clonotype. This sequence joins TRBV11-2 and TRBJ1-2; a possible D gene is TRBD1 (6 bases). The V end lost 2 bases, the J end lost 4 bases, and 14 bases lay between the germline ends. Germline lookup yields CDR1 SGHAT and CDR2 FQNNGV. This CDR3 region has 15 residues. The chain's CDR3 is CASSLSTGEGYGYTF. The DNA of the CDR3 is TGTGCCAGCAGCTTATCGACAGGAGAGGGCTATGGCTACACCTTC.

This clonotype has a handful of counts. This rearrangement joins TRBV12-3 or TRBV12-4 to TRBJ2-3, with D perhaps matching TRBD2 (7 bases). The CDR3 is made up of 14 amino acids. V lost 6 bases and J lost 2, with 12 bases in between. For the CDR3, the DNA is TGTGCCAGCAGCCCTGGGGGGGCCACAGATACGCAGTATTTT. Translation: CASSPGGATDTQYF.

In its sample, this clonotype was seen a few times. For the CDR3, the DNA is TGTGCCAGCAGTGAAGGACAGGGAGGTCAGCCCCAGCATTTT. This gives the protein CASSEGQGGQPQHF. The rearrangement joins TRBV2 to TRBJ1-5, with 7 nucleotides matching TRBD1. V gave up 1 base and J gave up 6 bases; unmatched junction bases: 3. This CDR3 spans 14 amino acids. Germline assignment: CDR1 SNHLY and CDR2 FYNNEI.

The J gene is TRBJ2-1, the V gene TRBV13; 8 bases agree with TRBD2. The CDR3 has 16 amino acids. The trim removed 2 bases at V and 4 bases at J, leaving 7 bases unmatched. Per the germline V gene, CDR1 is PRHDT and CDR2 is FYEKMQ (reference sequence). The CDR3 DNA is TGTGCCAGCAGCTTACGGGGGGGGGGGTCTTACAATGAGCAGTTCTTC. Translation gives CASSLRGGGSYNEQFF. Full variable domain (missing parts from reference TRBV13 and TRBJ2-1): AAGVIQSPRHLIKEKRETATLKCYPIPRHDTVYWYQQGPGQDPQFLISFYEKMQSDKGSIPDRFSAQQFSDYHSELNMSSLELGDSALYFCASSLRGGGSYNEQFFGPGTRLTVL.